Below, one TCR beta chain is given with its context. Sequencing used immunoSEQ multiplex PCR; TCRdb keeps in-frame clones, though not all of them. The data show under 80,000 clones, with about 88% seen just once and about 1.3% held by the top ten. The data derive from a study of blood T cell repertoires in COVID-19. In germline, CDR1 is MGHRA, CDR2 YSYEKL. The J segment lost 3 bases and the V segment lost 0 bases, leaving 8 bases of the junction unmatched. This CDR3 contains 17 residues. The chain employs TRBV4-1 and TRBJ2-3; 8 positions match TRBD1. Sequenced sample: peripheral blood. The sequence was obtained from a human donor in a cohort sampled during active COVID-19. The CDR3: CASSQDRGPALTDTQYF. In DNA, the CDR3 is TGCGCCAGCAGCCAAGACAGGGGGCCGGCATTGACAGATACGCAGTATTTT.